These 32 T cell receptor beta chains share one sample of origin, sequenced in a study of blood T cell repertoires in COVID-19. Profiled with immunoSEQ multiplex PCR; TCRdb holds only in-frame clones, not every one. The data show 95,000 to 150,000 clones, with 90% seen just once and more than 3% held by the top ten. The sample taken for sequencing was peripheral blood. These receptors all come from a woman aged 55-70 years with COVID-19, enrolled during active disease.

The CDR3 sequence: CASSIDQVAGKSLDADTQYF. The CDR3 bases are TGTGCCAGTAGTATAGATCAGGTAGCGGGGAAATCTTTGGATGCAGATACGCAGTATTTT. This chain joins TRBV19 and TRBJ2-3, with TRBD2 matching 8 bases. Unmatched junction bases numbered 18, after V lost 0 bases and J lost 4 bases. The germline CDR1 and CDR2 sequences are LNHDA and SQIVND (reference sequence). This CDR3 contains 20 residues.

The CDR3 spells CASSPGLAGGGRETQYF. The DNA for the CDR3 is TGTGCCAGCAGCCCCGGACTAGCGGGGGGGGGAAGGGAGACCCAGTACTTC. The gene calls are TRBV7-2 and TRBJ2-5; 15 nucleotides align to TRBD2. Germline V gene data show CDR1 as SGHTA and CDR2 as FQGNSA. V lost 5 bases to trimming and J lost 5 bases; unmatched junction nucleotides: 9. CDR3 length equals 17 residues.

The chain employs TRBV2 and TRBJ1-1, with D possibly being TRBD1 (5 bases). Trimming took off 6 bases at V and 1 base at J, with 12 bases between the two ends. The germline V gene encodes CDR1 SNHLY and CDR2 FYNNEI. The CDR3 extends over 14 amino acids. CDR3 loop: CASRGTKTNTEAFF. The CDR3 bases are TGTGCCAGCAGGGGGACTAAGACGAACACTGAAGCTTTCTTT.

This chain joins TRBV2 and TRBJ1-2; TRBD1 matches at 8 bases. The germline V gene encodes CDR1 SNHLY and CDR2 FYNNEI. The junction had 11 bases not matched to a gene; V was cut back by 5 bases and J by 6 bases. The CDR3 is made up of 15 amino acids. The CDR3 bases are TGTGCCAGCAGTCCCGATACCCAGGGGGCACATGGCTACACCTTC. Translated, it gives CASSPDTQGAHGYTF.

This clone was counted once. This chain connects TRBV6-2 or TRBV6-3 to TRBJ2-3; 8 bases agree with TRBD2. J lost 2 bases, V lost 0 bases, and 7 bases had no gene match. Germline CDR1 is MNHEY and CDR2 is SVGEGT. This CDR3 comprises 17 residues. CDR3 nucleotide sequence: TGTGCCAGCAGTTACTCGCGGGGGGTAGAGGTCACAGATACGCAGTATTTT. It yields the protein CASSYSRGVEVTDTQYF.

V gene TRBV7-3 combines with J gene TRBJ1-3, with D unresolved. Trimming cost V 10 bases and J 0 bases, with 16 bases left between them. The germline CDR1 and CDR2 sequences are SGHTA and FQGTGA. The CDR3 is 15 amino acids. CDR3 amino acids: CANPHREFSGNTIYF. In DNA, the CDR3 is TGTGCCAACCCACACCGGGAGTTCTCTGGAAACACCATATATTTT. Looking up the rest from reference TRBV7-3 and TRBJ1-3 gives the full variable domain: GAGVSQTPSNKVTEKGKYVELRCDPISGHTALYWYRQSLGQGPEFLIYFQGTGAADDSGLPNDRFFAVRPEGSVSTLKIQRTERGDSAVYLCANPHREFSGNTIYFGEGSWLTVV.

With respect to this clone: A junction boundary mismatches the germline segment, possibly from a read error. For the CDR3, the DNA is TGTGCCAGCACTTACTCCCCTAACACTGAAGCTTTCTTT. Translated: CASTYSPNTEAFF. The chain combines TRBV6-6 with TRBJ1-1; D not resolved. This CDR3 contains 13 residues. CDR1 MNHNY and CDR2 SVGAGI come from the germline V gene (reference sequence).

This clone appeared a single time. Here the CDR3 DNA reads TGTGCCACCAGCAGGGGACAGACCTACGAGCAGTACTTC. Protein sequence: CATSRGQTYEQYF. The gene calls are TRBV15 and TRBJ2-7, with 7 nucleotides matching TRBD1. The CDR3 covers 13 residues. The germline V gene has CDR1 LNHNV and CDR2 YYDKDF (reference sequence). V lost 3 bases to trimming and J lost 2 bases; unmatched junction nucleotides: 1.

The gene calls are TRBV3-1 (or the pseudogene TRBV3-2) and TRBJ1-4, with D maybe TRBD1 (6 bases). The CDR3 covers 15 residues. V lost 8 bases, J lost 2 bases, and 15 bases lay in between. In germline, CDR1 is LGHDT, CDR2 YNNKEL (reference sequence). CDR3 amino acids: CASADTGRTNEKLFF. The CDR3 nucleotides read TGTGCCAGCGCAGACACAGGGCGCACTAATGAAAAACTGTTTTTT.

This chain links TRBV30 with TRBJ2-7, with 9 bases fitting TRBD1. The germline CDR1 and CDR2 sequences are GTSNPN and SVGIG (reference sequence). CDR3 size: 16 residues. Trimming removed 0 bases from V and 4 bases from J; junction bases left unmatched: 10. CDR3 sequence (DNA): TGTGCCTGGAGTGTACCTCTGACAGGGGGTCTGTACGAGCAGTACTTC. It yields the protein CAWSVPLTGGLYEQYF.

The chain joins TRBV5-1 to TRBJ2-7; a possible D gene is TRBD2 (6 bases). From germline, CDR1 is SGHRS and CDR2 YFSETQ. V was clipped by 1 base and J by 3 bases, with 17 bases between them. The CDR3 is 16 amino acids. CDR3 sequence: CASSLQVGRGFYEQYF. CDR3 sequence (DNA): TGCGCCAGCAGCTTGCAAGTGGGTCGGGGGTTCTACGAGCAGTACTTC.

The chain carries TRBV9 and TRBJ1-1; maybe TRBD1 (6 bases). Germline V lookup: CDR1 SGDLS, CDR2 YYNGEE. Trimming removed 3 bases from V and 5 bases from J, with 11 bases in between. The CDR3 runs 13 residues. This CDR3 is CASSGDKGTEAFF. The CDR3 DNA sequence: TGTGCCAGCAGCGGGGACAAAGGAACTGAAGCTTTCTTT.

J is TRBJ1-5 and V is TRBV9; 7 positions agree with TRBD1. The CDR3 has 15 residues. The germline V gene encodes CDR1 SGDLS and CDR2 YYNGEE. With 3 bases clipped from V and 3 bases from J, the junction kept 6 bases outside the gene matches. The CDR3 sequence: CASSAQGEVNQPQHF. The CDR3 nucleotides are TGTGCCAGCAGCGCCCAGGGGGAAGTCAATCAGCCCCAGCATTTT.

The genes are TRBV4-1 and TRBJ1-2, with D uncertain. The CDR3 is 13 residues long. The V end lost 3 bases, the J end lost 4 bases, and 9 bases lay between the germline ends. Germline V CDR1 and CDR2: MGHRA, YSYEKL. The CDR3 region is CASSQGPLYGYTF. CDR3 DNA sequence: TGCGCCAGCAGCCAGGGCCCACTCTATGGCTACACCTTC.

This chain uses TRBV30 with TRBJ2-1; TRBD1 matches 12 bases. CDR3 size: 17 residues. The germline V gene encodes CDR1 GTSNPN and CDR2 SVGIG (reference sequence). J gave up 8 bases and V 7 bases, and 18 bases lay outside the gene matches. This CDR3 reads CASKYRDRGRRVYEQFF. As DNA, the CDR3 is TGTGCCTCGAAGTACCGGGACAGGGGGCGAAGGGTCTATGAGCAGTTCTTC.

This clone was seen a few times. CDR3 DNA sequence: TGCGCCAGCAGCCAGGGGTTGGTAAGCCGGGGTGAAGCTTTCTTT. Translating gives CASSQGLVSRGEAFF. This chain joins TRBV4-1 and TRBJ1-1; no firm D call. The germline V gene has CDR1 MGHRA and CDR2 YSYEKL. The V end lost 3 bases, the J end lost 7 bases, and 18 bases lay between the germline ends. The CDR3 is 15 amino acids.

The rearrangement uses TRBV5-1 and TRBJ1-3, with TRBD1 as a possible D gene (5 bases). V was pared by 4 bases and J by 3 bases, with 14 bases between. The CDR3 is 15 amino acids. Germline-derived CDR1 and CDR2 are SGHRS and YFSETQ. The CDR3: CASSDGGTYGNTIYF. The CDR3 DNA follows: TGCGCCAGCAGCGATGGAGGGACTTATGGAAACACCATATATTTT.

This clone was detected once. The rearrangement uses TRBV6-2 or TRBV6-3 and TRBJ1-1, with TRBD1 matching 10 bases. CDR3 length: 15 amino acids. V shed 5 bases, J shed 4 bases, and the junction held 7 bases outside the gene matches. CDR1 MNHEY and CDR2 SVGEGT come from the germline V gene. CDR3 nucleotides: TGTGCCAGCAGTGGGAGGACAGGGGGGCTCACTGAAGCTTTCTTT. Translating it yields CASSGRTGGLTEAFF.

The rearrangement uses TRBV11-2 and TRBJ1-1, with D possibly being TRBD1 (6 bases). The CDR3 spans 14 residues. The germline V gene has CDR1 SGHAT and CDR2 FQNNGV. With 2 bases removed from V and 11 bases from J, the gap between germline ends came to 18 bases. The CDR3: CASSLSASGEKAFF. CDR3 sequence (DNA): TGTGCCAGCAGCTTATCAGCGTCAGGGGAGAAGGCTTTCTTT.

The chain couples TRBV5-6 to TRBJ1-1; D is perhaps TRBD1 (5 bases). CDR1 is SGHDT and CDR2 is YYEEEE in the germline V gene. The germline V and J ends were trimmed by 2 bases and 3 bases, with 8 bases remaining between them. The length of the CDR3 is 13 residues. CDR3 sequence (DNA): TGTGCCAGCAGCTTATTGACAGACACTGAAGCTTTCTTT. It translates to CASSLLTDTEAFF. The complete variable domain, with remaining parts taken from reference TRBV5-6 and TRBJ1-1, reads DAGVTQSPTHLIKTRGQQVTLRCSPKSGHDTVSWYQQALGQGPQFIFQYYEEEERQRGNFPDRFSGHQFPNYSSELNVNALLLGDSALYLCASSLLTDTEAFFGQGTRLTVV.

Here the CDR3 reads CSVSTGGGNQPQHF. The CDR3 DNA reads as TGCAGCGTCTCAACAGGGGGGGGCAATCAGCCCCAGCATTTT. The chain joins TRBV29-1 to TRBJ1-5; the match to TRBD1 covers 8 bases. Germline V gene data show CDR1 as SQVTM and CDR2 as ANQGSEA. With 6 bases clipped from V and 2 bases from J, the junction kept 6 bases outside the gene matches. This CDR3 contains 14 residues.

The J gene is TRBJ1-1, the V gene TRBV7-3; D perhaps matches TRBD1 (5 bases). V was pared by 5 bases and J by 1 base, with 14 bases between. The CDR3 loop spans 15 amino acids. Germline V gene sequence: CDR1 SGHTA, CDR2 FQGTGA. The CDR3 region is CASSPGIGENTEAFF. In DNA form, the CDR3 reads TGTGCCAGCAGCCCAGGAATAGGGGAGAACACTGAAGCTTTCTTT.

The chain links TRBV3-1 (or the pseudogene TRBV3-2) to TRBJ2-7; D might be TRBD2 (6 bases). This CDR3 has 14 residues. CDR1 is LGHDT and CDR2 is YNNKEL in the germline V gene (reference sequence). V lost 2 bases to trimming and J lost 3 bases, with 11 bases between them. The CDR3 DNA sequence: TGTGCCAGCAGCCAACTTGGACTACGCTACGAGCAGTACTTC. It specifies CASSQLGLRYEQYF.

This clone was detected only once. The chain joins TRBV27 to TRBJ1-3; D is unclear. Per the germline V gene, CDR1 is MNHEY and CDR2 is SMNVEV (reference sequence). V dropped 6 bases and J dropped 2 bases, with 17 bases sitting between them. This CDR3 comprises 16 residues. CDR3 nucleotides: TGTGCCAGCAGACAAAACGGAGGGTCAACTGGAAACACCATATATTTT. Protein: CASRQNGGSTGNTIYF.

The chain recombines TRBV7-9 with TRBJ2-5; the match to TRBD1 covers 10 bases. CDR1 and CDR2 (germline): SEHNR, FQNEAQ (reference sequence). This CDR3 is 16 amino acids long. Germline trimming cut 2 bases from V and 12 bases from J; bases unmatched to any gene: 15. As DNA, the CDR3 is TGTGCCAGCAGCTTAAGGGATAGCCGGGACAGGGGCGAGGAGTACTTC. It codes for CASSLRDSRDRGEEYF. Combining the CDR3 with reference TRBV7-9 and TRBJ2-5 gives the whole variable domain DTGVSQNPRHKITKRGQNVTFRCDPISEHNRLYWYRQTLGQGPEFLTYFQNEAQLEKSRLLSDRFSAERPKGSFSTLEIQRTEQGDSAMYLCASSLRDSRDRGEEYFGPGTRLLVL.

This clone was seen a few times. The chain recombines TRBV4-1 with TRBJ2-1; 8 nucleotides match TRBD1. CDR3 length equals 12 residues. The trim removed 6 bases at V and 12 bases at J, leaving 7 bases unmatched. Looked up from germline, CDR1 is MGHRA and CDR2 is YSYEKL. CDR3 region: CASSAGGAGQFF. The DNA for the CDR3 is TGCGCCAGCAGTGCAGGGGGCGCAGGGCAGTTCTTC.

In this sample, this clone turned up once. The CDR3 here is CASKVASGENTGELFF. The CDR3 DNA reads TGTGCCAGCAAGGTTGCTAGCGGGGAGAACACCGGGGAGCTGTTTTTT. The chain couples TRBV6-4 to TRBJ2-2; 9 nucleotides match TRBD2. Trimming removed 7 bases from V and 1 base from J; junction bases left unmatched: 7. Per the germline V gene, CDR1 is MRHNA and CDR2 is SNTAGT. The CDR3 has 16 residues.

The V gene is TRBV5-4, the J gene TRBJ1-2; 9 nucleotides agree with TRBD1. Per germline, CDR1 SGHNT and CDR2 YYREEE (reference sequence). V shed 4 bases, J shed 4 bases, and the junction held 8 bases outside the gene matches. This CDR3 region has 15 residues. The chain's CDR3 is CASSRPGTGPYGYTF. Here the CDR3 DNA reads TGTGCCAGCAGCCGTCCCGGGACAGGGCCCTATGGCTACACCTTC.

The rearrangement uses TRBV4-1 and TRBJ2-3; 10 nucleotides align to TRBD1. J was trimmed by 6 bases and V by 6 bases; bases with no gene match: 9. The germline CDR1 and CDR2 sequences are MGHRA and YSYEKL. The CDR3 has 15 amino acids. The CDR3 sequence: CASRGGTGARDTQYF. DNA of the CDR3: TGCGCCAGCAGGGGAGGGACAGGGGCGAGGGATACGCAGTATTTT.

V gene TRBV10-1 combines with J gene TRBJ2-5; 13 bases fit TRBD2. The CDR3 has 16 residues. CDR1 and CDR2 from the germline V gene are WNHNN and SYGVQD (reference sequence). V shed 3 bases and J 5 bases; nucleotides not matched to a gene: 6. The CDR3 loop reads CASSEAGLAGHETQYF. Written as DNA, the CDR3 is TGCGCCAGCAGTGAAGCGGGACTAGCGGGGCACGAGACCCAGTACTTC.

This clone was detected a few times. This chain connects TRBV4-3 to TRBJ2-4, with D perhaps matching TRBD1 (6 bases). The CDR3 has 16 amino acids. The germline V and J ends were trimmed by 2 bases and 6 bases, with 17 bases remaining between them. Per the germline V gene, CDR1 is LGHNA and CDR2 is YSLEER. The CDR3 nucleotides are TGCGCCAGCAGCCAAAGCCGGGGAAGGGGGTTAAACATTCAGTACTTC. This sequence encodes CASSQSRGRGLNIQYF.

The chain joins TRBV5-4 to TRBJ2-5; D not resolved. This CDR3 spans 15 amino acids. CDR1 and CDR2 from the germline V gene are SGHNT and YYREEE (reference sequence). The germline V and J ends were trimmed by 0 bases and 4 bases, with 13 bases remaining between them. The CDR3 loop is CASSLGPVGGETQYF. DNA of the CDR3: TGTGCCAGCAGCTTGGGGCCTGTTGGCGGAGAGACCCAGTACTTC. Looking up the rest from reference TRBV5-4 and TRBJ2-5 gives the full variable domain: ETGVTQSPTHLIKTRGQQVTLRCSSQSGHNTVSWYQQALGQGPQFIFQYYREEENGRGNFPPRFSGLQFPNYSSELNVNALELDDSALYLCASSLGPVGGETQYFGPGTRLLVL.